This T cell receptor beta chain was profiled in a study of blood T cell repertoires in COVID-19. About the study: From T cells, B-cell-depleted T cells, or PBMCs came the material, which was cDNA or gDNA.

The table came from immunoSEQ multiplex PCR; TCRdb's copy has only in-frame clones and leaves some out. Of 220,000 or so clones in the sample, approximately 85% were seen once. Enrollees, about 18 to 95 years old, lived in 24 US areas. Assignment of participants to cohorts was predicated upon participant-reported clinical history. Recovery among Cohort 3 donors was established by two negative PCRs, clearance, or symptom resolution. V lost 4 bases to trimming and J lost 4 bases; unmatched junction nucleotides: 11. The CDR3 is 16 amino acids. Germline CDR1 reads LNHDA; CDR2 reads SQIVND (reference sequence).

Sequencing was done on a sample of PBMCs or T cells enriched from blood (not recorded which). This TCR derives from a woman in her forties or fifties who had recovered from COVID-19. The rearrangement uses TRBV19 and TRBJ2-7; TRBD1 matches at 9 bases. This CDR3 reads CASSKVGTGLQYEQYF. The CDR3 DNA is TGTGCCAGTAGTAAGGTGGGGACAGGGCTCCAATACGAGCAGTACTTC.